A single sample is the source of the 32 T cell receptor beta chains below, sequenced in a study of molecular identifiers for immune sequencing clone quantification listed by TCRdb under 2018. Library method: PCR. Sequencing instrument: NextSeq 500. TCRdb handled the public reads itself, with Q25 trimming in fastp and clone calling in MiXCR, and kept productive beta chains. Records with the same CDR3 protein are collapsed into one entry carrying the most frequent genes and DNA. The sample records about 40,000 distinct CDR3 sequences, more than 20% of which are singletons. The ten largest clones represent over 0.95% of the sample. Sequencing was carried out using naive CD8+ T cells from blood, with Jurkat cell RNA spiked in. What this sample's cell subset or site label stands for: FACS-sorted CD8+CD4-CCR7+CD45RA+ naive T cells. Receptors originate from a human donor in good health. Some libraries in this study had Jurkat cell RNA spiked in.

This clonotype was picked up many times. The rearrangement links TRBV7-8 to TRBJ2-4, with 7 nucleotides matching TRBD2. Germline assignment: CDR1 SGHVS and CDR2 FQNEAQ. The CDR3 length is 17 residues. The trim removed 5 bases at V and 0 bases at J, leaving 10 bases unmatched. The CDR3 loop is CASSPTTAGVAKNIQYF. CDR3 sequence (DNA): TGTGCCAGCAGCCCCACGACGGCGGGGGTAGCCAAAAACATTCAGTACTTC. Looking up the rest from reference TRBV7-8 and TRBJ2-4 gives the full variable domain: GAGVSQSPRYKVAKRGQDVALRCDPISGHVSLFWYQQALGQGPEFLTYFQNEAQLDKSGLPSDRFFAERPEGSVSTLKIQRTQQEDSAVYLCASSPTTAGVAKNIQYFGAGTRLSVL.

On this clonotype itself: Since a much larger clone is just one base distant, this may be a read error. The chain links TRBV4-2 to TRBJ2-3; the D gene is possibly TRBD2 (6 bases). The CDR3 spans 16 residues. Germline CDR1 LGHNA, CDR2 YNFKEQ. This CDR3 is CVSSQYGGGGTDTQYF. The DNA of the CDR3 is TGTGTCAGCAGCCAATATGGCGGAGGGGGCACAGATACGCAGTATTTT.

This clonotype was counted many times. The rearrangement joins TRBV5-1 to TRBJ2-3; TRBD1 matches 9 bases. The germline V gene encodes CDR1 SGHRS and CDR2 YFSETQ. V was pared by 2 bases and J by 3 bases, with 4 bases of the junction left unmatched. The CDR3 loop spans 15 amino acids. In DNA form, the CDR3 reads TGCGCCAGCAGCTTTACAGGGGGCAGGACAGATACGCAGTATTTT. Amino acids: CASSFTGGRTDTQYF.

Of note for this clonotype: The CDR3 carries no conserved terminal phenylalanine or tryptophan, so it likely arises from a read error. The chain combines TRBV19 with TRBJ1-5; a possible D gene is TRBD1 (6 bases). V lost 2 bases, J lost 5 bases, and 16 bases lay in between. Germline assignment: CDR1 LNHDA and CDR2 SQIVND (reference sequence). This CDR3 spans 16 amino acids. The CDR3: CASSIMDSFYDQPQHL. Here the CDR3 DNA reads TGTGCCAGTAGTATAATGGACAGCTTCTATGATCAGCCCCAGCATTTA.

This clonotype has more than one count but fewer than ten. Possible read error: a much larger clone is one base away. J is TRBJ2-2 and V is TRBV4-3; D might be TRBD2 (6 bases). CDR3 length: 15 residues. Germline CDR1 LGHNA, CDR2 YSLEER. CDR3 sequence: CASSQDGTTTGGLFF. CDR3 coding DNA: TGCGCCAGCAGCCAAGATGGGACCACCACCGGGGGGCTGTTTTTT.

The sample holds many counts of this clonotype. The chain is built from TRBV25-1 and TRBJ2-2, with D maybe TRBD1 (6 bases). V lost 8 bases and J lost 6, with 16 bases in between. The CDR3 consists of 14 residues. Looked up from germline, CDR1 is MGHDK and CDR2 is SYGVNS. DNA of the CDR3: TGTGCCAGCTCAACAGGGAGAATGCCCGGGGAGCTGTTTTTT. Its protein product is CASSTGRMPGELFF.

As for this clonotype: A single base separates this from a much larger clone, so it may be a read error. The chain recombines TRBV11-2 with TRBJ2-2, with D perhaps matching TRBD1 (6 bases). Germline-derived CDR1 and CDR2 are SGHAT and FQNNGV. The CDR3 covers 19 residues. CDR3 residues: CASSLRSAWDIANTGELLF. CDR3 in DNA: TGTGCCAGCAGCTTACGGAGCGCCTGGGACATCGCGAACACCGGGGAGCTGCTTTTT.

Worth noting for this clonotype: This sequence may be a read error, since a much larger clone differs from it by one base. The chain recombines TRBV6-2 or TRBV6-3 with TRBJ2-3, with D maybe TRBD2 (5 bases). This CDR3 spans 14 amino acids. Trimming cost V 0 bases and J 4 bases, with 8 bases left between them. The germline V gene encodes CDR1 MNHEY and CDR2 SVGEGT. In nucleotides, the CDR3 is TGTGCCAGCAGTTACTCTAGCGCCCCAGATACGCAGTATTTT. Translating it yields CASSYSSAPDTQYF.

This clonotype was detected ten times or more. The V gene is TRBV29-1, the J gene TRBJ2-5; no clear D. The germline V gene encodes CDR1 SQVTM and CDR2 ANQGSEA. The ends were cut back, 8 bases at V and 1 base at J, with 17 bases in the middle. This CDR3 region has 14 residues. This CDR3 reads CSTTRTEPQETQYF. The CDR3 bases are TGCAGCACCACTCGAACTGAACCCCAAGAGACCCAGTACTTC.

This clonotype appeared many times. V is TRBV28 and J is TRBJ2-7; D is uncertain. The CDR3 extends over 13 amino acids. Germline lookup yields CDR1 MDHEN and CDR2 SYDVKM. Trimming took 3 bases from V and 0 from J, leaving 6 bases between them. Here the CDR3 reads CASSFWDSYEQYF. DNA of the CDR3: TGTGCCAGCAGTTTCTGGGACTCCTACGAGCAGTACTTC. Full variable domain (missing parts from reference TRBV28 and TRBJ2-7): DVKVTQSSRYLVKRTGEKVFLECVQDMDHENMFWYRQDPGLGLRLIYFSYDVKMKEKGDIPEGYSVSREKKERFSLILESASTNQTSMYLCASSFWDSYEQYFGPGTRLTVT.

This clonotype was counted many times. The chain combines TRBV20-1 with TRBJ2-7; TRBD2 might be the D (5 bases). The germline V gene has CDR1 DFQATT and CDR2 SNEGSKA (reference sequence). The CDR3 is 12 amino acids. Trimming removed 3 bases at V and 3 bases at J, with 9 bases between. The CDR3 DNA reads TGCAGTGCTAGGGGAGATCTCTACGAGCAGTACTTC. Its translation is CSARGDLYEQYF.

Ten or more counts support this clonotype. The V gene is TRBV7-8, the J gene TRBJ2-7; possibly TRBD2 for D (5 bases). The CDR3 is made up of 14 amino acids. Germline loops: CDR1 SGHVS, CDR2 FQNEAQ. V gave up 5 bases and J gave up 3 bases, with 14 bases separating them. CDR3 residues: CASSPRTEGYEQYF. The CDR3 nucleotides are TGTGCCAGCAGCCCCCGGACCGAGGGCTACGAGCAGTACTTC.

This clonotype has a count of ten or more. The chain carries TRBV27 and TRBJ2-7, with 8 bases that match TRBD1. V trimming: 0 bases; J trimming: 10 bases; junction bases outside the gene matches: 5. The V gene's germline CDR1 is MNHEY and CDR2 SMNVEV (reference sequence). The CDR3 totals 13 residues. CDR3 sequence reads: CASSLSSDRVQYF. CDR3 DNA: TGTGCCAGCAGTTTATCGTCGGACAGGGTACAGTACTTC.

Judged by abundance, this clonotype is medium-sized. The rearrangement joins TRBV7-2 to TRBJ2-3; D remains ambiguous. There are 14 residues in the CDR3. CDR1 and CDR2 from the germline V gene are SGHTA and FQGNSA. V lost 2 bases and J lost 5, with 11 bases in between. CDR3 sequence reads: CASSLMFEEDTQYF. The CDR3 DNA follows: TGTGCCAGCAGCTTAATGTTCGAAGAAGATACGCAGTATTTT.

For this clonotype: A much bigger clone sits one base away, suggesting this may be a read error. This chain links TRBV7-9 with TRBJ1-5, with TRBD1 as a possible D gene (5 bases). The CDR3 is made up of 13 amino acids. CDR1 is SEHNR and CDR2 is FQNEAQ in the germline V gene (reference sequence). In DNA, the CDR3 is TGTGCCAGCAGCTTAATGGGGGATCAGCTCCAGCATTTT. Translation gives CASSLMGDQLQHF.

This clonotype was recorded at least ten times. DNA for the CDR3: TGCAGCGTTGAAGATGGGACAGGGGATGTCGACTATGGCTACACCTTC. Translation: CSVEDGTGDVDYGYTF. This rearrangement joins TRBV29-1 to TRBJ1-2, with TRBD1 matching 10 bases. Germline V gives CDR1 SQVTM, CDR2 ANQGSEA. CDR3 length equals 16 residues. The junction had 7 bases not matched to a gene; V was cut back by 0 bases and J by 3 bases.

Turning to this clonotype: This may come from a read error, since a much larger clone is one base off. V gene TRBV7-9 combines with J gene TRBJ1-5; 8 bases match TRBD1. Unmatched junction bases numbered 10, after V lost 4 bases and J lost 8 bases. CDR3 length: 15 amino acids. The germline V gene encodes CDR1 SEHNR and CDR2 FQNEAQ (reference sequence). The CDR3 loop reads CASSSGQGGHEPQHF. The CDR3 DNA reads as TGTGCCAGCAGCTCCGGACAGGGAGGGCATGAGCCCCAGCATTTT.

As concerns this clonotype: The junction shows a germline mismatch at one end, possibly a read error. The chain uses TRBV4-1 and TRBJ2-1, with D possibly being TRBD2 (6 bases). The CDR3 totals 18 residues. Germline V lookup: CDR1 MGHRA, CDR2 YSYEKL. The DNA of the CDR3 is TGCGCCAGCCGCCAAGTACCAGCGGGCGCCGTGGGCTCCAATGAGCCGTTCTTC. Translated, it gives CASRQVPAGAVGSNEPFF.

This clonotype occurred many times. V usage is TRBV4-2 and J usage is TRBJ2-7; D may be TRBD2 (6 bases). V was cut by 0 bases and J by 3 bases, with 15 bases left in between. Germline V CDR1 and CDR2: LGHNA, YNFKEQ. The CDR3 contains 16 residues. The CDR3 coding sequence is TGTGCCAGCAGCCAAGAAAGCCTCGGGCGGGACTACGAGCAGTACTTC. It encodes CASSQESLGRDYEQYF.

This clonotype was seen many times. The rearrangement links TRBV7-9 to TRBJ2-5, with unresolved D. The CDR3 covers 14 residues. V gave up 1 base and J gave up 2 bases, with 8 bases separating them. Germline V gene sequence: CDR1 SEHNR, CDR2 FQNEAQ (reference sequence). The CDR3 DNA is TGTGCCAGCAGCTTAGTTGAGGCACAAGAGACCCAGTACTTC. It encodes CASSLVEAQETQYF.

Of note for this clonotype: This may come from a read error, since a much larger clone is one base off. Since the CDR3 does not end with the conserved phenylalanine or tryptophan, this likely comes from a read error. The chain couples TRBV19 to TRBJ1-5, with D possibly matching TRBD1 (5 bases). Germline values: CDR1 LNHDA, CDR2 SQIVND (reference sequence). This CDR3 is built from 16 residues. V lost 1 base and J lost 1, with 11 bases in between. CDR3 protein: CASSIAAGRSNQPQHS. The CDR3 bases are TGTGCCAGTAGTATAGCGGCAGGGAGGAGCAATCAGCCCCAGCATTCT.

This clonotype was observed at least ten times. This chain joins TRBV2 and TRBJ1-5; 7 bases line up with TRBD1. CDR3 length: 14 amino acids. Germline V CDR1 and CDR2: SNHLY, FYNNEI. V lost 6 bases to trimming and J lost 4 bases; unmatched junction nucleotides: 6. Here the CDR3 reads CASSDGQANQPQHF. CDR3 in DNA: TGTGCCAGCAGCGACGGACAGGCGAATCAGCCCCAGCATTTT.

On this clonotype itself: This may be a read error, as it is one base from a much larger clone. The chain combines TRBV18 with TRBJ1-1; TRBD1 might be the D (5 bases). CDR1 is KGHSH, CDR2 LQKENI, per germline. V dropped 4 bases and J dropped 4 bases, with 13 bases sitting between them. This CDR3 is 14 amino acids long. The chain's CDR3 is CASSLDGASTEAFF. CDR3 coding DNA: TGTGCCAGCTCACTGGACGGGGCAAGCACTGAAGCTTTCTTT. The complete variable domain, with remaining parts taken from reference TRBV18 and TRBJ1-1, reads NAGVMQNPRHLVRRRGQEARLRCSPMKGHSHVYWYRQLPEEGLKFMVYLQKENIIDESGMPKERFSAEFPKEGPSILRIQQVVRGDSAAYFCASSLDGASTEAFFGQGTRLTVV.

Concerning this clonotype itself: A much more abundant neighbour one base away suggests this may be a read error. The rearrangement joins TRBV19 to TRBJ2-4; D call uncertain. Germline CDR1 and CDR2: LNHDA and SQIVND (reference sequence). The CDR3 has 13 amino acids. Trimming shortened V by 3 bases and J by 9 bases, and 12 bases separated the two germline ends. The CDR3 region has the DNA TGTGCCAGTAGTATCGGTGCAGAAAGCATTCAGTACTTC. Protein product: CASSIGAESIQYF.

This clonotype was counted at least ten times. The chain recombines TRBV7-9 with TRBJ1-2; D is unclear. CDR1 and CDR2 (germline): SEHNR, FQNEAQ (reference sequence). This CDR3 comprises 15 residues. V was shortened by 4 bases and J by 0 bases, with 12 bases between the two germline ends. The DNA for the CDR3 is TGTGCCAGCAGCTCACCCCCAGGTACTAACTATGGCTACACCTTC. The encoded protein is CASSSPPGTNYGYTF.

This clonotype has ten or more counts. CDR3 bases: TGCGCCAGCAGCGGAGGACTAGAAGAGACCCAGTACTTC. This codes for CASSGGLEETQYF. This chain uses TRBV5-1 with TRBJ2-5; 7 bases align to TRBD2. The V segment lost 4 bases and the J segment 3 bases; nucleotides outside the gene matches: 3. The CDR3 covers 13 residues. Per germline, CDR1 SGHRS and CDR2 YFSETQ. Looking up the rest from reference TRBV5-1 and TRBJ2-5 gives the full variable domain: KAGVTQTPRYLIKTRGQQVTLSCSPISGHRSVSWYQQTPGQGLQFLFEYFSETQRNKGNFPGRFSGRQFSNSRSEMNVSTLELGDSALYLCASSGGLEETQYFGPGTRLLVL.

This clonotype was counted many times. The chain has TRBV19 and TRBJ2-1; TRBD2 agrees at 12 bases. CDR3 size: 15 residues. The V gene end was trimmed by 5 bases and the J gene end by 6 bases; junction bases not matched to a gene: 5. Germline V gives CDR1 LNHDA, CDR2 SQIVND (reference sequence). The DNA for the CDR3 is TGTGCCAGTAGTCTAGCGGGAGGGCCGGGCAATGAGCAGTTCTTC. It is translated as CASSLAGGPGNEQFF. The whole variable domain, remainder taken from reference TRBV19 and TRBJ2-1, is DGGITQSPKYLFRKEGQNVTLSCEQNLNHDAMYWYRQDPGQGLRLIYYSQIVNDFQKGDIAEGYSVSREKKESFPLTVTSAQKNPTAFYLCASSLAGGPGNEQFFGPGTRLTVL.

This clonotype was recorded many times. The chain uses TRBV20-1 and TRBJ2-2; TRBD2 agrees at 13 bases. Germline lookup yields CDR1 DFQATT and CDR2 SNEGSKA (reference sequence). V lost 1 base, J lost 6 bases, and 11 bases stayed unmatched. This CDR3 has 18 residues. The CDR3 DNA follows: TGCAGTGCTAGAGGTGGTCTGACTAGCGGGGGGTTCGCCGGGGAGCTGTTTTTT. Residues: CSARGGLTSGGFAGELFF.

This clonotype has a count of ten or more. The chain recombines TRBV2 with TRBJ1-4; tentatively, D is TRBD1 (5 bases). The CDR3 runs 15 residues. The germline gives CDR1 SNHLY, CDR2 FYNNEI. With 1 base removed from V and 8 bases from J, the gap between germline ends came to 14 bases. CDR3 nucleotides: TGTGCCAGCAGTGAAGAGGGCAGGGCGAGAGAAAAACTGTTTTTT. Its protein product is CASSEEGRAREKLFF.

Note on this clonotype: This may arise from a read error, as a much more abundant clone is one base away. This rearrangement joins TRBV7-9 to TRBJ1-3; no clear D. This CDR3 is built from 12 residues. Germline values: CDR1 SEHNR, CDR2 FQNEAQ (reference sequence). The DNA of the CDR3 is TGTGCCAGCAGATCAGATGGAAGCACCATATATTTT. Encoded protein: CASRSDGSTIYF.

The CDR3 is CASSPREDQAYNTGELFF. CDR3 nucleotides: TGTGCCAGCTCACCAAGGGAGGACCAGGCTTACAACACCGGGGAGCTGTTTTTT. J is TRBJ2-2 and V is TRBV18; possibly TRBD2 for D (6 bases). V was pared by 2 bases and J by 2 bases, with 18 bases between. The CDR3 sequence is 18 residues long. Germline V lookup: CDR1 KGHSH, CDR2 LQKENI.

The chain employs TRBV7-9 and TRBJ2-7; 8 nucleotides line up with TRBD1. This CDR3 is built from 15 residues. Germline V gene lookup returns CDR1 SEHNR and CDR2 FQNEAQ (reference sequence). The ends lost 1 base at V and 3 bases at J; junction bases unmatched: 5. The CDR3 region is CASSLGGQGDYEQYF. The CDR3 bases are TGTGCCAGCAGCTTAGGAGGACAGGGAGACTACGAGCAGTACTTC.